This T cell receptor beta chain is from a study of T cell changes during pregnancy in multiple sclerosis. Measured with immunoSEQ multiplex PCR; TCRdb has only the in-frame clones, and not every one. The sample lists some 33,000 clones; roughly nine tenths were seen once. V gave up 3 bases and J gave up 9 bases; unmatched junction bases: 7. Germline lookup yields CDR1 MRHNA and CDR2 SNTAGT. This CDR3 is built from 15 residues. The clonotype originates from a female donor with multiple sclerosis, enrolled in a pregnancy study. The sample here was CD8+ T cells from peripheral blood mononuclear cells, taken in the third trimester of pregnancy. This chain uses TRBV6-4 with TRBJ2-1; 11 bases line up with TRBD2. This CDR3 reads CASSETSGSMSEQFF. CDR3 sequence (DNA): TGTGCCAGCAGTGAAACTAGCGGGAGCATGTCTGAGCAGTTCTTC.